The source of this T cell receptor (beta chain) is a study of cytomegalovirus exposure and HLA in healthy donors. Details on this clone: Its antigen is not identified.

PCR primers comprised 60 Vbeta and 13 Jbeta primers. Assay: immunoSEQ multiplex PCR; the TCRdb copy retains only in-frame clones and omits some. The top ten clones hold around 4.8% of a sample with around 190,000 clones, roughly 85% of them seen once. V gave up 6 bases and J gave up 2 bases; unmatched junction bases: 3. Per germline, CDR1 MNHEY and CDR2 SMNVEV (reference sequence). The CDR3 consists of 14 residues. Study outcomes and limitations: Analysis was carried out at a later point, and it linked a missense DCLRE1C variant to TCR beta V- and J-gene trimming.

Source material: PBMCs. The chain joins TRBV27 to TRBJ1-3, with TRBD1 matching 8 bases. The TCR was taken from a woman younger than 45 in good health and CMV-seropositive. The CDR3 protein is CASRTGVPGNTIYF. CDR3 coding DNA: TGTGCCAGCAGGACAGGGGTACCTGGAAACACCATATATTTT.